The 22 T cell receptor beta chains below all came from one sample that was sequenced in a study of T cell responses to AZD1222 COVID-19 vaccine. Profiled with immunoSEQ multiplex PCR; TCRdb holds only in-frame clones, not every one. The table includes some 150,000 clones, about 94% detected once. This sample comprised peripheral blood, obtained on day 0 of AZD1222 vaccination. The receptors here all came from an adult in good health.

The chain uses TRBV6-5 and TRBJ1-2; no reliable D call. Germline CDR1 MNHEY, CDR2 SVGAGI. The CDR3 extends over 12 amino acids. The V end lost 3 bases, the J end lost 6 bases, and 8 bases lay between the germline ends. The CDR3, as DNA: TGTGCCAGCAGTTATAGCGGGGATGGCTACACCTTC. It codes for CASSYSGDGYTF.

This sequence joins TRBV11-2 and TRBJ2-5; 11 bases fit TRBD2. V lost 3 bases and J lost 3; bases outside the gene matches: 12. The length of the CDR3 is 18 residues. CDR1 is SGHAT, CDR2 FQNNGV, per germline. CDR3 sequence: CASSFPSGRRAWEETQYF. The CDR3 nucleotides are TGTGCCAGCAGCTTCCCTAGCGGGAGGAGAGCGTGGGAAGAGACCCAGTACTTC.

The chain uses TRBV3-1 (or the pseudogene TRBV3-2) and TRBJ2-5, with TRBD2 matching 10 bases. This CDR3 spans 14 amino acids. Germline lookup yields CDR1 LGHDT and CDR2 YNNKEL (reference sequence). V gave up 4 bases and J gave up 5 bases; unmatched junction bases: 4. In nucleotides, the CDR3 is TGTGCCAGCAGCCTCAGCGGGAGGGCCGAGACCCAGTACTTC. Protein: CASSLSGRAETQYF.

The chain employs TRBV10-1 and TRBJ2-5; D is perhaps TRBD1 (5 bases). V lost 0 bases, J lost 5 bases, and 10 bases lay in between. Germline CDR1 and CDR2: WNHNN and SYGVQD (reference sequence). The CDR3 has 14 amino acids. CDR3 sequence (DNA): TGCGCCAGCAGTGAGTCTGCAGGGTCGGAGACCCAGTACTTC. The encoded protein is CASSESAGSETQYF.

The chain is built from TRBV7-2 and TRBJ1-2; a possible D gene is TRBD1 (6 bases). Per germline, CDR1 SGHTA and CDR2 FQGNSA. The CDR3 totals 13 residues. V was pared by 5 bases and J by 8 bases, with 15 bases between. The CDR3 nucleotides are TGTGCCAGCAGCCTTCCCGACAGGCGAGGCTACACCTTC. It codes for CASSLPDRRGYTF.

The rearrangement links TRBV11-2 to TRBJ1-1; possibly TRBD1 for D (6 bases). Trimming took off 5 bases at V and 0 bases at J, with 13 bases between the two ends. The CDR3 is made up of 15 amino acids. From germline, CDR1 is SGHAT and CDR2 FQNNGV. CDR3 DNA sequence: TGTGCCAGCAGCCTCACCGGGACATTGAACACTGAAGCTTTCTTT. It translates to CASSLTGTLNTEAFF.

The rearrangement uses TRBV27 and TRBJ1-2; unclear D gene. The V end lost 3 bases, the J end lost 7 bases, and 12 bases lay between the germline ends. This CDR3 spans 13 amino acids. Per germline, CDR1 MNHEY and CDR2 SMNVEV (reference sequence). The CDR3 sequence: CASSFSRVGGYTF. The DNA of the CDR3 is TGTGCCAGCAGTTTTTCCCGAGTGGGTGGCTACACCTTC.

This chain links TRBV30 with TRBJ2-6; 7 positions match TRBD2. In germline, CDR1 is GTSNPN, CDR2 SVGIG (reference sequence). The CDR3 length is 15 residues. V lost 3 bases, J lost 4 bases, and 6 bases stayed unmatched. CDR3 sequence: CAWSLGGSGANVLTF. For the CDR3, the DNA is TGTGCCTGGAGCCTGGGGGGGTCCGGGGCCAACGTCCTGACTTTC. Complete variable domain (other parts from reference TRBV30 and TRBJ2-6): SQTIHQWPATLVQPVGSPLSLECTVEGTSNPNLYWYRQAAGRGLQLLFYSVGIGQISSEVPQNLSASRPQDRQFILSSKKLLLSDSGFYLCAWSLGGSGANVLTFGAGSRLTVL.

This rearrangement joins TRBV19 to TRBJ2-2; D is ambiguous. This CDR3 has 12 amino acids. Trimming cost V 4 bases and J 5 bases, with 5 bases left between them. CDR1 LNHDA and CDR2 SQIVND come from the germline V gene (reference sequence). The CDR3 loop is CASSKSTGELFF. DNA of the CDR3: TGTGCCAGTAGTAAATCGACCGGGGAGCTGTTTTTT.

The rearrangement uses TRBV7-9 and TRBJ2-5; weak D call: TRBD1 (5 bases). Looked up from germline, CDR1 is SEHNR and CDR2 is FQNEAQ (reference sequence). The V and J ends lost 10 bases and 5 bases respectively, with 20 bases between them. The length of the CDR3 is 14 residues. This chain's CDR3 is CATLRAGFGETQYF. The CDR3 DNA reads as TGTGCCACCCTAAGAGCAGGGTTCGGGGAGACCCAGTACTTC.

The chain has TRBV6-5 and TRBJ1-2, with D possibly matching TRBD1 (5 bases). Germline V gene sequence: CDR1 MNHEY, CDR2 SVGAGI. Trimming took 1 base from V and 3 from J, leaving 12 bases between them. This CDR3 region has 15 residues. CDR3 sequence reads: CASSYWRGKDYGYTF. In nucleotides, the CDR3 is TGTGCCAGCAGTTACTGGAGGGGCAAGGACTATGGCTACACCTTC.

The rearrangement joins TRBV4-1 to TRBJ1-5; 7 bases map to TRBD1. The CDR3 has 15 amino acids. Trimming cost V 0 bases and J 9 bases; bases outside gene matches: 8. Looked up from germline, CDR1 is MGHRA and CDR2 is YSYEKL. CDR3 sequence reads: CASSQDSHRGGPQHF. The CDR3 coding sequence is TGCGCCAGCAGCCAAGACTCTCACAGGGGAGGGCCCCAGCATTTT.

CDR3 residues: CSVGQRTSGYTF. CDR3 nucleotide sequence: TGCAGCGTTGGGCAGCGGACAAGTGGCTACACCTTC. This chain joins TRBV29-1 and TRBJ1-2, with a weak D call TRBD1 (5 bases). The length of the CDR3 is 12 residues. V lost 4 bases, J lost 7 bases, and 13 bases lay in between. Germline V lookup: CDR1 SQVTM, CDR2 ANQGSEA.

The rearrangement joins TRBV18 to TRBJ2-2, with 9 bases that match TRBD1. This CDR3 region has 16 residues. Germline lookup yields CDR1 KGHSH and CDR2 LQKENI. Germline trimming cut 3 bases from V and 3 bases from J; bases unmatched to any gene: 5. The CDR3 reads CASSPRDRDDTGELFF. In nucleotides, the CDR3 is TGTGCCAGCTCACCCCGGGACAGGGATGACACCGGGGAGCTGTTTTTT.

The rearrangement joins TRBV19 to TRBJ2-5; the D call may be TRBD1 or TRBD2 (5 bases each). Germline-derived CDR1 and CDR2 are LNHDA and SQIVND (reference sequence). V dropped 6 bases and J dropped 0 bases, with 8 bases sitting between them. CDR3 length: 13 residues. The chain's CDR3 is CASRWGNQETQYF. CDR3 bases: TGTGCCAGTAGATGGGGGAACCAAGAGACCCAGTACTTC.

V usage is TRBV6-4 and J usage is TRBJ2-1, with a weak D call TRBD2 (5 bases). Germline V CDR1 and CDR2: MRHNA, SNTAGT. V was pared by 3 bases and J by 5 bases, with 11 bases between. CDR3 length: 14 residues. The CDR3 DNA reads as TGTGCCAGCAGTGAGGGTAGCGAAAACAATGAGCAGTTCTTC. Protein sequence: CASSEGSENNEQFF.

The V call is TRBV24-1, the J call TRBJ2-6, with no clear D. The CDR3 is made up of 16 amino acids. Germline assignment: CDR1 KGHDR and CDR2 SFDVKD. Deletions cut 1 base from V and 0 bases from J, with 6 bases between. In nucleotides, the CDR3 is TGTGCCACCAGTGATTTCGCCCACTCTGGGGCCAACGTCCTGACTTTC. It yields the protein CATSDFAHSGANVLTF.

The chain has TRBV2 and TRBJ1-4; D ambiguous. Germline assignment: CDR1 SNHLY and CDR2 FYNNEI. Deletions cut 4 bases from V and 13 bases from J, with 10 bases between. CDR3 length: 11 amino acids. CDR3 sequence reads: CASSVEGPLFF. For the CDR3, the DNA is TGTGCCAGCAGTGTGGAAGGACCACTGTTTTTT.

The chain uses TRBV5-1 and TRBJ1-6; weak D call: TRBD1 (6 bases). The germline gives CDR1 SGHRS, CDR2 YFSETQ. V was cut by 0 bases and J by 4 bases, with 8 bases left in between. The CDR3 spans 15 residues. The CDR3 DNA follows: TGCGCCAGCAGCTTGGGACAGGAATATAATTCACCCCTCCACTTT. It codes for CASSLGQEYNSPLHF.

The CDR3 coding sequence is TGCGCCAGCAGCTTGACCGTACGGGGCACCGGGGAGCTGTTTTTT. Translation: CASSLTVRGTGELFF. V and J are TRBV5-1 and TRBJ2-2, with a possible D match to TRBD2 (5 bases). There are 15 residues in the CDR3. Germline V gives CDR1 SGHRS, CDR2 YFSETQ. Trimming stripped 1 base from V and 4 bases from J, with 11 bases between.

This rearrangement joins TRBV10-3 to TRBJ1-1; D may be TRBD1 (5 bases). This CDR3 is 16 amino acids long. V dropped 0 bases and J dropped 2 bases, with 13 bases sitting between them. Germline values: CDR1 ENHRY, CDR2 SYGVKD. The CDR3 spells CAISESRAGGNTEAFF. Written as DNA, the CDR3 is TGTGCCATCAGTGAGTCGAGGGCCGGGGGAAACACTGAAGCTTTCTTT.

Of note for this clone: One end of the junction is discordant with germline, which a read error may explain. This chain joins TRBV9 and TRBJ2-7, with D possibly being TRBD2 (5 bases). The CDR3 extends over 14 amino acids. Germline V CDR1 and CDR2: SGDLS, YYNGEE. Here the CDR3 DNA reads TGTGCCAGCAGCGTAGGAACTAGATCCTCCGAGCAGTACTTC. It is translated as CASSVGTRSSEQYF.